Described below is a single TCR beta chain sequence and its context. As yet, its antigen is unknown. The data derive from a study of shared clonotypes between healthy human individuals. Study-level results: Non-shared clonotypes had lower generation probabilities than those shared by all four donors. The diversity represented, both genetic and in exposure history, was limited by few donors.

CDR3 length equals 17 residues. V gave up 1 base and J gave up 4 bases, with 19 bases separating them. From germline, CDR1 is SEHNR and CDR2 FQNEAQ (reference sequence). Data came from immunoSEQ multiplex PCR; TCRdb stores just in-frame clones and leaves some out. The table includes fewer than 850,000 clones, about nine tenths detected once. V is TRBV7-9 and J is TRBJ1-1; possible D gene TRBD1, 5 bases. Specimen: memory CD8+ T cells from PBMCs. Subset here: CD45RO+ cells pooled with CCR7-negative TemRA cells. The clonotype originates from a man aged 18 to 30 in good health. Some clones in this sample may be carry-over from other donors' samples. The CDR3 region is CASSLGVGVSGITEAFF. The CDR3 nucleotides read TGTGCCAGCAGCTTAGGGGTGGGGGTCAGTGGGATCACTGAAGCTTTCTTT.